Each of the 30 T cell receptor beta chains below was sequenced from the same sample in a study of beta chain features in type 1 diabetes. Whole-study results and caveats: Shortening of TCRB CDR3s, moderate but significant, appeared in all four CD4+ subsets of Type 1 diabetes patients.

Sequencing targeted expressed TCRB transcripts, as all isolated RNA had been reverse transcribed. Repertoires were generated with immunoSEQ multiplex PCR, while TCRdb's copy carries only in-frame clones and drops some. The data hold 500,000 to 650,000 clones, with 12% observed a single time. Their antigens are not known. The source material was naive CD4+ T cells from blood. The receptor source for this set is a man aged 25-45 years with type 1 diabetes.

This clone was counted a few times. V is TRBV7-2 and J is TRBJ1-6; D perhaps matches TRBD1 (5 bases). Germline V gene data show CDR1 as SGHTA and CDR2 as FQGNSA. The CDR3 has 15 amino acids. The ends were cut back, 3 bases at V and 7 bases at J, with 13 bases in the middle. The CDR3 loop is CASSLYGTENSPLHF. CDR3 nucleotide sequence: TGTGCCAGCAGCTTGTATGGGACCGAGAATTCACCCCTCCACTTT.

The rearrangement links TRBV4-3 to TRBJ2-2, with 7 bases identical to TRBD2. The CDR3 is 16 amino acids. J lost 3 bases, V lost 4 bases, and 8 bases had no gene match. Germline V gives CDR1 LGHNA, CDR2 YSLEER. CDR3 region: CASSPIGLGDTGELFF. As DNA, the CDR3 is TGCGCCAGCAGCCCCATTGGACTAGGCGACACCGGGGAGCTGTTTTTT.

The chain has TRBV4-3 and TRBJ2-7; TRBD2 matches 7 bases. The CDR3 runs 15 residues. Germline V gene data show CDR1 as LGHNA and CDR2 as YSLEER. J was trimmed by 2 bases and V by 1 base; bases with no gene match: 5. The CDR3 loop is CASSQAAGPAYEQYF. As DNA, the CDR3 is TGCGCCAGCAGCCAAGCAGCGGGACCCGCCTACGAGCAGTACTTC.

The CDR3 sequence is CASSPRTGATNEKLFF. The CDR3 bases are TGTGCCAGCTCACCACGTACGGGGGCAACTAATGAAAAACTGTTTTTT. This chain uses TRBV18 with TRBJ1-4; D may be TRBD1 (5 bases). The germline V and J ends were trimmed by 1 base and 0 bases, with 9 bases remaining between them. Germline assignment: CDR1 KGHSH and CDR2 LQKENI. The length of the CDR3 is 16 residues.

This chain joins TRBV5-4 and TRBJ2-2; D gene uncertain. The CDR3 totals 14 residues. The germline CDR1 and CDR2 sequences are SGHNT and YYREEE (reference sequence). Trimming stripped 4 bases from V and 3 bases from J, with 10 bases between. CDR3 nucleotide sequence: TGTGCCAGCAGCCGAAATACAGACACCGGGGAGCTGTTTTTT. Amino acids: CASSRNTDTGELFF.

The CDR3 nucleotides are TGTGCCAGCAGCCCGGGACAGAATCAGCCCCAGCATTTT. Translated, it gives CASSPGQNQPQHF. This sequence joins TRBV7-2 and TRBJ1-5; 7 nucleotides agree with TRBD1. This CDR3 has 13 residues. The germline V gene has CDR1 SGHTA and CDR2 FQGNSA. With V trimmed by 5 bases and J by 4 bases, 2 bases remained unmatched.

There are a few counts of this clone. The chain is built from TRBV29-1 and TRBJ2-7, with 9 positions matching TRBD1. CDR3 length: 13 residues. Per germline, CDR1 SQVTM and CDR2 ANQGSEA. The V segment lost 7 bases and the J segment 5 bases; nucleotides outside the gene matches: 9. CDR3 amino acids: CSAWTGEVHEQYF. The CDR3 DNA reads as TGCAGCGCTTGGACAGGGGAGGTCCACGAGCAGTACTTC.

This clone turned up a few times. The chain carries TRBV7-2 and TRBJ2-3; D possibly corresponds to TRBD1 (6 bases). Trimming took 6 bases from V and 6 from J, leaving 25 bases between them. Germline values: CDR1 SGHTA, CDR2 FQGNSA. CDR3 length: 17 residues. In DNA, the CDR3 is TGTGCCAGCAGTCGTAACCTACAGGGTGTGGGGATGGATACGCAGTATTTT. Translating gives CASSRNLQGVGMDTQYF.

This clone was recorded a few times. The chain carries TRBV18 and TRBJ1-2; D is undetermined. The V end was cut by 6 bases, the J end by 4 bases, with 15 bases between. The CDR3 covers 14 residues. The germline CDR1 and CDR2 sequences are KGHSH and LQKENI. The CDR3 here is CASSQSAETYGYTF. CDR3 DNA: TGTGCCAGCTCCCAAAGCGCAGAGACCTATGGCTACACCTTC.

A single count supports this clone. V and J are TRBV7-2 and TRBJ1-4, with 7 positions matching TRBD1. Germline V gene data show CDR1 as SGHTA and CDR2 as FQGNSA. V lost 5 bases and J lost 4; bases outside the gene matches: 7. CDR3 size: 15 residues. Written as DNA, the CDR3 is TGTGCCAGCAGCCCCCAGACAGGGCTTAATGAAAAACTGTTTTTT. Its protein product is CASSPQTGLNEKLFF.

This clone was recorded a few times. The chain joins TRBV23-1 to TRBJ1-2; D unclear. TRBV23-1 belongs to the ORF category, with a function that is uncertain. Trimming removed 11 bases from V and 5 bases from J, with 21 bases in between. The CDR3 contains 14 residues. The CDR3 nucleotides read TGCGCCGCGAAACGAGAGGTCCCGAGTTATGGCTACACCTTC. Translation gives CAAKREVPSYGYTF.

This clone was detected a few times. The chain recombines TRBV7-2 with TRBJ2-7; 8 bases align to TRBD1. The CDR3 is made up of 13 amino acids. Trimming cost V 7 bases and J 6 bases; bases outside gene matches: 8. Germline V gene sequence: CDR1 SGHTA, CDR2 FQGNSA. Here the CDR3 DNA reads TGTGCCAGCACCCCTTCCGACAGGGGCGAGCAGTACTTC. Residues: CASTPSDRGEQYF. The complete variable domain, with remaining parts taken from reference TRBV7-2 and TRBJ2-7, reads GAGVSQSPSNKVTEKGKDVELRCDPISGHTALYWYRQSLGQGLEFLIYFQGNSAPDKSGLPSDRFSAERTGGSVSTLTIQRTQQEDSAVYLCASTPSDRGEQYFGPGTRLTVT.

The V and J genes are TRBV19 and TRBJ1-5; TRBD1 matches 9 bases. CDR3 length equals 15 residues. The V gene end was trimmed by 5 bases and the J gene end by 6 bases; junction bases not matched to a gene: 8. Germline CDR1 is LNHDA and CDR2 is SQIVND (reference sequence). CDR3 loop: CASSPDRGGSQPQHF. CDR3 in DNA: TGTGCCAGTAGTCCGGACAGGGGAGGTAGTCAGCCCCAGCATTTT.

This clone was counted a few times. V and J are TRBV4-1 and TRBJ2-6, with D hard to call. V dropped 2 bases and J dropped 0 bases, with 11 bases sitting between them. CDR1 MGHRA and CDR2 YSYEKL come from the germline V gene. This CDR3 contains 17 residues. The CDR3 loop is CASSQPGPTSGANVLTF. CDR3 nucleotides: TGCGCCAGCAGCCAACCGGGTCCTACCTCTGGGGCCAACGTCCTGACTTTC.

The V and J genes are TRBV21-1 and TRBJ2-7; TRBD1 was called by the table and not checked on the DNA. TRBV21-1 represents a pseudogene. The CDR3 length is 12 residues. The CDR3 DNA sequence: TGTGCCAGCAGCAGGGCCTTCTACGAGCAGTACTTC. Its translation: CASSRAFYEQYF.

This chain uses TRBV10-3 with TRBJ1-2, with D possibly matching TRBD1 (5 bases). V was cut by 5 bases and J by 6 bases, with 10 bases left in between. The CDR3 has 12 amino acids. CDR1 is ENHRY, CDR2 SYGVKD, per germline. CDR3 bases: TGTGCCATCAGTACGGGGACCCATGGCTACACCTTC. This encodes CAISTGTHGYTF.

The chain links TRBV30 to TRBJ2-3; 13 bases map to TRBD2. The V gene's germline CDR1 is GTSNPN and CDR2 SVGIG (reference sequence). V shed 3 bases and J 5 bases; nucleotides not matched to a gene: 5. The CDR3 length is 15 residues. This CDR3 is CAWSPGLAGLDTQYF. The CDR3 DNA sequence: TGTGCCTGGAGCCCGGGACTAGCGGGGTTAGATACGCAGTATTTT.

This clone was detected only a few times. J is TRBJ2-3 and V is TRBV9; a weak D match, TRBD2 (5 bases). Trimming pared 1 base from V and 2 bases from J, leaving 11 bases between. Germline lookup yields CDR1 SGDLS and CDR2 YYNGEE. The CDR3 length is 15 residues. The CDR3 reads CASSVSSGYTDTQYF. CDR3 coding DNA: TGTGCCAGCAGCGTATCAAGCGGCTACACAGATACGCAGTATTTT.

This clone came up a few times. The V call is TRBV4-3, the J call TRBJ2-3; possibly TRBD1 or TRBD2 for D (5 bases each). Germline assignment: CDR1 LGHNA and CDR2 YSLEER. V was shortened by 0 bases and J by 3 bases, with 16 bases between the two germline ends. This CDR3 has 17 residues. CDR3 sequence: CASSQEAGTDLTDTQYF. Written as DNA, the CDR3 is TGCGCCAGCAGCCAAGAGGCAGGGACGGACCTTACAGATACGCAGTATTTT.

The chain employs TRBV4-3 and TRBJ1-1; a possible D gene is TRBD1 (6 bases). This CDR3 spans 15 amino acids. V lost 0 bases to trimming and J lost 5 bases, with 13 bases between them. CDR1 and CDR2 from the germline V gene are LGHNA and YSLEER. The CDR3 DNA follows: TGCGCCAGCAGCCAAGAGTCCAGGGGTTGGACTGAAGCTTTCTTT. This sequence encodes CASSQESRGWTEAFF.

This clone was seen only a few times. CDR3 amino acids: CAISGRQVTDTQYF. The CDR3 nucleotides read TGTGCCATCAGTGGGCGACAAGTTACAGATACGCAGTATTTT. This sequence joins TRBV10-3 and TRBJ2-3; D remains unclear. V was trimmed by 4 bases and J by 3 bases, leaving 11 bases between them. The CDR3 totals 14 residues. Per the germline V gene, CDR1 is ENHRY and CDR2 is SYGVKD.

This clone came up a few times. The chain is built from TRBV6-1 and TRBJ2-2; the match to TRBD1 covers 8 bases. This CDR3 contains 16 residues. V was pared by 4 bases and J by 5 bases, with 9 bases of the junction left unmatched. Germline CDR1 is MNHNS and CDR2 is SASEGT. CDR3 sequence: CASSAPGTGGTGELFF. The CDR3 DNA reads as TGTGCCAGCAGTGCCCCCGGGACAGGTGGTACCGGGGAGCTGTTTTTT.

This clone has more than one count but fewer than ten. This chain uses TRBV5-1 with TRBJ2-3, with 11 bases aligning to TRBD2. The V segment lost 3 bases and the J segment 2 bases; nucleotides outside the gene matches: 5. The CDR3 contains 16 residues. Germline CDR1 and CDR2: SGHRS and YFSETQ. As DNA, the CDR3 is TGCGCCAGCAGCTCCCTAGCGGGGGGCTACACAGATACGCAGTATTTT. Translation gives CASSSLAGGYTDTQYF.

This clone was detected only a few times. In DNA, the CDR3 is TGTGCCAGCAGTTACCGGCAGAGCTCTCATGGGGAGACCCAGTACTTC. Translation gives CASSYRQSSHGETQYF. The chain joins TRBV6-6 to TRBJ2-5; D gene uncertain. With 2 bases removed from V and 5 bases from J, the gap between germline ends came to 18 bases. The germline CDR1 and CDR2 sequences are MNHNY and SVGAGI (reference sequence). The CDR3 covers 16 residues.

This rearrangement joins TRBV9 to TRBJ2-7; 10 bases are shared with TRBD2. V was clipped by 1 base and J by 6 bases; unmatched bases: 10. Germline CDR1 is SGDLS and CDR2 is YYNGEE. The CDR3 contains 16 residues. This chain's CDR3 is CASSVLASGGVIEQYF. For the CDR3, the DNA is TGTGCCAGCAGCGTACTGGCTAGCGGGGGAGTTATCGAGCAGTACTTC.

Points on this clone: At the DNA level, this CDR3 is encoded by other sequences in the same sample as well. The rearrangement joins TRBV7-2 to TRBJ1-2; no firm D call. CDR3 length: 11 residues. V was clipped by 1 base and J by 7 bases, with 4 bases between them. Looked up from germline, CDR1 is SGHTA and CDR2 is FQGNSA. Written as DNA, the CDR3 is TGTGCCAGCAGCTTAGATGGTGGCTACACCTTC. This codes for CASSLDGGYTF.

This clone was seen only a few times. Other nucleotide sequences from this sample produce the same CDR3. The J gene is TRBJ1-1, the V gene TRBV29-1; TRBD1 agrees at 7 bases. The J segment lost 1 base and the V segment lost 6 bases, leaving 2 bases of the junction unmatched. Germline loops: CDR1 SQVTM, CDR2 ANQGSEA. There are 12 residues in the CDR3. Written as DNA, the CDR3 is TGCAGCGTCGGACAGGCGAACACTGAAGCTTTCTTT. Translating gives CSVGQANTEAFF.

V is TRBV5-6 and J is TRBJ2-1; no definite D call. The germline V gene encodes CDR1 SGHDT and CDR2 YYEEEE. The CDR3 totals 12 residues. V was clipped by 2 bases and J by 5 bases, with 5 bases between them. For the CDR3, the DNA is TGTGCCAGCAGCTTTGGCCACAATGAGCAGTTCTTC. This codes for CASSFGHNEQFF. Based on the CDR3 plus reference TRBV5-6 and TRBJ2-1, the full variable domain is DAGVTQSPTHLIKTRGQQVTLRCSPKSGHDTVSWYQQALGQGPQFIFQYYEEEERQRGNFPDRFSGHQFPNYSSELNVNALLLGDSALYLCASSFGHNEQFFGPGTRLTVL.

This clone has only a few counts. The gene calls are TRBV7-2 and TRBJ1-4, with a possible D match to TRBD1 (6 bases). CDR3 length equals 13 residues. The V end lost 5 bases, the J end lost 5 bases, and 9 bases lay between the germline ends. CDR1 is SGHTA and CDR2 is FQGNSA in the germline V gene. DNA of the CDR3: TGTGCCAGCAGCCGGGACACCAATGAAAAACTGTTTTTT. This codes for CASSRDTNEKLFF.

This clone was counted between two and nine times. The chain uses TRBV6-9 and TRBJ2-1; 11 bases are shared with TRBD2. Germline V lookup: CDR1 MNHGY, CDR2 SVAAGI. J gave up 5 bases and V 3 bases, and 9 bases lay outside the gene matches. CDR3 length equals 17 residues. The chain's CDR3 is CASSYPLLAGGDNEQFF. The CDR3 region has the DNA TGTGCCAGCAGTTACCCCCTTCTAGCGGGGGGAGACAATGAGCAGTTCTTC.